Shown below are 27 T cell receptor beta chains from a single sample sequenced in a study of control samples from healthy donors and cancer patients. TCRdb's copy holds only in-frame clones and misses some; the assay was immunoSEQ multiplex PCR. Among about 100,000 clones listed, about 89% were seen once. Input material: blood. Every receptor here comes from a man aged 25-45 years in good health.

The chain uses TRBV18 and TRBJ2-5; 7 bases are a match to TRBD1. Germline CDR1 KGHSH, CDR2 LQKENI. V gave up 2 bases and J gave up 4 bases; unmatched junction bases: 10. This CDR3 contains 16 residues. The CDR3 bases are TGTGCCAGCTCACCAGATCTGGGACAGAGGATAGAGACCCAGTACTTC. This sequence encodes CASSPDLGQRIETQYF.

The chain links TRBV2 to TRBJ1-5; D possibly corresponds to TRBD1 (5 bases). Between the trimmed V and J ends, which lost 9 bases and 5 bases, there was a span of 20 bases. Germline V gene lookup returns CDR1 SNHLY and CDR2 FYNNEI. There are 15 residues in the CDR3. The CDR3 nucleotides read TGTGCCAGTTCCCGTGATGCAGGGATTGATCAGCCCCAGCATTTT. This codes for CASSRDAGIDQPQHF.

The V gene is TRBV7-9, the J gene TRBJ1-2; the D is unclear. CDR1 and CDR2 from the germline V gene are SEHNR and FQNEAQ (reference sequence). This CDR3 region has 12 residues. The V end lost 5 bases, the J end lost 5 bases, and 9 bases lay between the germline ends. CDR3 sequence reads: CASSPASYGYTF. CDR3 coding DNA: TGTGCCAGCAGCCCCGCGTCATATGGCTACACCTTC. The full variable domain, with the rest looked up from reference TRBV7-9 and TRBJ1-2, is DTGVSQNPRHKITKRGQNVTFRCDPISEHNRLYWYRQTLGQGPEFLTYFQNEAQLEKSRLLSDRFSAERPKGSFSTLEIQRTEQGDSAMYLCASSPASYGYTFGSGTRLTVV.

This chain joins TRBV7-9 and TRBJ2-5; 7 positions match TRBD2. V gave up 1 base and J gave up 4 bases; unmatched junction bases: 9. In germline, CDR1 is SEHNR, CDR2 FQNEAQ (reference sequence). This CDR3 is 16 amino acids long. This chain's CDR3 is CASSLVRGGVGETQYF. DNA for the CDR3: TGTGCCAGCAGCTTAGTGCGGGGAGGGGTCGGAGAGACCCAGTACTTC.

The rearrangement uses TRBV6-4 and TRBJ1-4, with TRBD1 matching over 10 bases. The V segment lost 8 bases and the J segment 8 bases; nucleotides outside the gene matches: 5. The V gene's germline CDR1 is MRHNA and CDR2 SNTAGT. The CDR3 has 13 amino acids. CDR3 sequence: CASGGDRGEKLFF. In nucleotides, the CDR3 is TGTGCCAGCGGAGGGGACAGGGGAGAAAAACTGTTTTTT.

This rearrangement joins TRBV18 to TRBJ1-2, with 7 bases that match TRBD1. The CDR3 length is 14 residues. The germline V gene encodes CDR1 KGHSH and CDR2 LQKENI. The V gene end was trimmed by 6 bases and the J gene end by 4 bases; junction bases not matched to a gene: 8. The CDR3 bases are TGTGCCAGCTCCGGGACAGCAAAGTCCTATGGCTACACCTTC. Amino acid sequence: CASSGTAKSYGYTF.

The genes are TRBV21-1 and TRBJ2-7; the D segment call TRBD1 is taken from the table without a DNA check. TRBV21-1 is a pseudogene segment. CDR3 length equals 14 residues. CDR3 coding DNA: TGTGCCAGCAGCGACAGGGGAGGAGAGTACGAGCAGTACGTC. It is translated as CASSDRGGEYEQYV.

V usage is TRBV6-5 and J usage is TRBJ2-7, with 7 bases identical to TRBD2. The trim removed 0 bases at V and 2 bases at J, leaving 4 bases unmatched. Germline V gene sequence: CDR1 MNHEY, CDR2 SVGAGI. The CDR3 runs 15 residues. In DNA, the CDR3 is TGTGCCAGCAGTTACTCTTCTAGCGGCCCCTACGAGCAGTACTTC. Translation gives CASSYSSSGPYEQYF.

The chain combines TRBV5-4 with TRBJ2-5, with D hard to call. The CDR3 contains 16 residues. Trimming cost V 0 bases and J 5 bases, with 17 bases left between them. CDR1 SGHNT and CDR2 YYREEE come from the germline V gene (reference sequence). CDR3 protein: CASSLDLQPTVETQYF. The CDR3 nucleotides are TGTGCCAGCAGCTTGGATTTACAGCCCACCGTGGAGACCCAGTACTTC.

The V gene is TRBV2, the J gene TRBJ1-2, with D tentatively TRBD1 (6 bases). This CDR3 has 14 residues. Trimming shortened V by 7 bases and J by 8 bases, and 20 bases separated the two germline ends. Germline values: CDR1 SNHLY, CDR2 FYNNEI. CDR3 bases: TGTGCCAGCAAGCGACCAGGGGATCGGAGCGGCTACACCTTC. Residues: CASKRPGDRSGYTF.

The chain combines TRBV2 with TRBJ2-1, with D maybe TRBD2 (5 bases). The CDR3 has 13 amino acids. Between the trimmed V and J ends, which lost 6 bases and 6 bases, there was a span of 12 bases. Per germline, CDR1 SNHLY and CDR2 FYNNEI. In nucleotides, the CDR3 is TGTGCCAGCAGGCGGCTAGCTGGCAATGAGCAGTTCTTC. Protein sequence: CASRRLAGNEQFF. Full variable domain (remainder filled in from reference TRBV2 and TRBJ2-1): EPEVTQTPSHQVTQMGQEVILRCVPISNHLYFYWYRQILGQKVEFLVSFYNNEISEKSEIFDDQFSVERPDGSNFTLKIRSTKLEDSAMYFCASRRLAGNEQFFGPGTRLTVL.

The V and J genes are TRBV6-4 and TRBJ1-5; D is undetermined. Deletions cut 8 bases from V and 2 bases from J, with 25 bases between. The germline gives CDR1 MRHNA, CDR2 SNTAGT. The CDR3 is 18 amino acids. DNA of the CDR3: TGTGCCAGCCGCACTACCAGCGGGGAAGTTCATGGCAATCAGCCCCAGCATTTT. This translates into CASRTTSGEVHGNQPQHF.

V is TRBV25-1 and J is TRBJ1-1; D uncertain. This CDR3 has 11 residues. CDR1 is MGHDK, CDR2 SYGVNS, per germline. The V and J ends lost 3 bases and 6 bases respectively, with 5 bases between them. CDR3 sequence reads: CASSDRAEAFF. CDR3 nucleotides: TGTGCCAGCAGTGATAGGGCTGAAGCTTTCTTT.

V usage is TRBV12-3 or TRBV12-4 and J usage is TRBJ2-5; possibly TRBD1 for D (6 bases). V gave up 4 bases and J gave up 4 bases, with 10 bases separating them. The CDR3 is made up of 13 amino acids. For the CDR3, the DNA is TGTGCCAGCAGTTCCGGACAGATAGAGACCCAGTACTTC. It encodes CASSSGQIETQYF.

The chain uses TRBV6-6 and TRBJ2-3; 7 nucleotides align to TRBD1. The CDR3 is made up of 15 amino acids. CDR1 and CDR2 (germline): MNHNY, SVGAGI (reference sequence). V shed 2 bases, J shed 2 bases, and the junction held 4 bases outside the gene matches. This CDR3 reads CASSYEGGSTDTQYF. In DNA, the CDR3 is TGTGCCAGCAGTTACGAAGGGGGCTCCACAGATACGCAGTATTTT.

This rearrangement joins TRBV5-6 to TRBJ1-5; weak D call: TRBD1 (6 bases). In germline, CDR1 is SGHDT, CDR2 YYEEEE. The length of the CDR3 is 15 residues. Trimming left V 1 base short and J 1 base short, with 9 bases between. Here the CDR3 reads CASSLLQGSNQPQHF. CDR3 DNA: TGTGCCAGCAGCTTGCTCCAGGGGAGCAATCAGCCCCAGCATTTT. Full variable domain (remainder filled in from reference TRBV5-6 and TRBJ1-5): DAGVTQSPTHLIKTRGQQVTLRCSPKSGHDTVSWYQQALGQGPQFIFQYYEEEERQRGNFPDRFSGHQFPNYSSELNVNALLLGDSALYLCASSLLQGSNQPQHFGDGTRLSIL.

CDR3 region: CASTDRRTDTQYF. The CDR3 coding sequence is TGTGCCAGCACCGACCGTCGTACAGATACGCAGTATTTT. V gene TRBV7-9 combines with J gene TRBJ2-3; D call uncertain. In germline, CDR1 is SEHNR, CDR2 FQNEAQ (reference sequence). The CDR3 is 13 amino acids. Trimming shortened V by 7 bases and J by 3 bases, and 11 bases separated the two germline ends.

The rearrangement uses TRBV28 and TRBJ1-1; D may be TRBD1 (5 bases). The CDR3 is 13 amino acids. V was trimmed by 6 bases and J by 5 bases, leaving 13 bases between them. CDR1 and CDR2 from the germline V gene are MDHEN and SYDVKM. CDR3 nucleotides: TGTGCCAGCAGCCCCCCCAGGGTTACTGAAGCTTTCTTT. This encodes CASSPPRVTEAFF.

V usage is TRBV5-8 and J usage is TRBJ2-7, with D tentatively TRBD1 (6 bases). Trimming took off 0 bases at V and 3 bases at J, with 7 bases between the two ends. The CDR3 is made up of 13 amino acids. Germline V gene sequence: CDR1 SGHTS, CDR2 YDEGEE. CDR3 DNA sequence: TGTGCCAGCAGCTTGGGGACAGACTACGAGCAGTACTTC. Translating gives CASSLGTDYEQYF. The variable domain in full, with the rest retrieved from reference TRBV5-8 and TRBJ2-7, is EAGVTQSPTHLIKTRGQQATLRCSPISGHTSVYWYQQALGLGLQFLLWYDEGEERNRGNFPPRFSGRQFPNYSSELNVNALELEDSALYLCASSLGTDYEQYFGPGTRLTVT.

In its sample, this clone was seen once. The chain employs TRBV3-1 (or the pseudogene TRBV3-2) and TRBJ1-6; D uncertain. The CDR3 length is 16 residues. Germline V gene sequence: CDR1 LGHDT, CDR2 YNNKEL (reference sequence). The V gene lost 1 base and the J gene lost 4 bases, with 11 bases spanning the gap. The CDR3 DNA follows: TGTGCCAGCAGCCAAGGGCAGGACGTTTATAATTCACCCCTCCACTTT. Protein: CASSQGQDVYNSPLHF.

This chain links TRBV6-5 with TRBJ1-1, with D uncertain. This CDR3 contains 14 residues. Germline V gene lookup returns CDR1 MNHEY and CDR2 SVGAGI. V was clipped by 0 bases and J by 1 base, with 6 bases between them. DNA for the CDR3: TGTGCCAGCAGTTACTCCAGGAAGAACACTGAAGCTTTCTTT. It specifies CASSYSRKNTEAFF.

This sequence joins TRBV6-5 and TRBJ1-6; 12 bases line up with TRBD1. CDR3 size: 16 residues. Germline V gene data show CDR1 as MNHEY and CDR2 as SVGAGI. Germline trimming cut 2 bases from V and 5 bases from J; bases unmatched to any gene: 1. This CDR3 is CASSYGTGGDNSPLHF. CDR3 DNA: TGTGCCAGCAGTTACGGGACAGGGGGCGATAATTCACCCCTCCACTTT.

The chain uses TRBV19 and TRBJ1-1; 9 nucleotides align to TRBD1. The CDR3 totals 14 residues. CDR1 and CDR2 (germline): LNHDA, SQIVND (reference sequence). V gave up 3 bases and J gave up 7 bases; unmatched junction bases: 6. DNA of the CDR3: TGTGCCAGTAGTATGGTGGGACAGGGAAGTGAAGCTTTCTTT. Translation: CASSMVGQGSEAFF.

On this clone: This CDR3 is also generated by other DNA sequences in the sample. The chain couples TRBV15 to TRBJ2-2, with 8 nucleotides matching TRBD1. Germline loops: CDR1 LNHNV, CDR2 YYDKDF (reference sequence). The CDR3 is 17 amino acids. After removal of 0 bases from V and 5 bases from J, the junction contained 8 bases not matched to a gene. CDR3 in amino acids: CATSRDLTGGRTGELFF. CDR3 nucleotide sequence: TGTGCCACCAGCAGAGATCTAACAGGGGGTCGGACCGGGGAGCTGTTTTTT. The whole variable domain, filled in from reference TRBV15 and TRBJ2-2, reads DAMVIQNPRYQVTQFGKPVTLSCSQTLNHNVMYWYQQKSSQAPKLLFHYYDKDFNNEADTPDNFQSRRPNTSFCFLDIRSPGLGDTAMYLCATSRDLTGGRTGELFFGEGSRLTVL.

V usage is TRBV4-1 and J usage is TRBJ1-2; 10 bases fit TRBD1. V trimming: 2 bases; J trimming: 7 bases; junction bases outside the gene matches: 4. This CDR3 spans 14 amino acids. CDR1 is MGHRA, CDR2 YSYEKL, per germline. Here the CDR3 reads CASSQPGQGSGYTF. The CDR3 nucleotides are TGCGCCAGCAGCCAACCGGGACAGGGGAGTGGCTACACCTTC.

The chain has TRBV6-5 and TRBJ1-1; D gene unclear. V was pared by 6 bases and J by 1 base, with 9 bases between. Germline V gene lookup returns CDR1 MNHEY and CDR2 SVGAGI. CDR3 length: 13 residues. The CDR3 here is CASREKGNTEAFF. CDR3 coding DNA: TGTGCCAGCAGGGAGAAGGGGAACACTGAAGCTTTCTTT.

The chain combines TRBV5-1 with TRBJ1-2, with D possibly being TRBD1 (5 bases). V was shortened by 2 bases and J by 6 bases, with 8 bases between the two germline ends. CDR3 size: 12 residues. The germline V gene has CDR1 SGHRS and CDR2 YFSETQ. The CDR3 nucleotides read TGCGCCAGCAGCTTCGCGGGGGATGGCTACACCTTC. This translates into CASSFAGDGYTF.